This T cell receptor beta chain comes out of a study of cytomegalovirus exposure and HLA in healthy donors. PCR used 60 Vbeta primers and 13 Jbeta primers. The table came from immunoSEQ multiplex PCR; TCRdb's copy has only in-frame clones and leaves some out. The sample lists 160,000 or so clones, roughly 80% occurring once. Germline-derived CDR1 and CDR2 are SGDLS and YYNGEE. The CDR3 has 15 residues. The junction had 5 bases not matched to a gene; V was cut back by 3 bases and J by 0 bases. Study results and caveats: There were several of the most significant clusters that appeared linked to common viral pathogens in a later analysis. In vitro checks showed that a few CMV-associated chains really do target CMV antigens. As a later analysis revealed, most CMV-associated TCR beta chains appeared HLA-restricted.

Turning to this clone: Antigen unknown.

This chain joins TRBV9 and TRBJ2-5; TRBD2 agrees at 7 bases. Sequenced sample: PBMCs. The TCR was taken from a woman under 40 in good health and CMV-seronegative. CDR3 nucleotides: TGTGCCAGCAGCGGGAGCGGGGTTTACCAAGAGACCCAGTACTTC. It translates to CASSGSGVYQETQYF. Variable domain in full (rest from reference TRBV9 and TRBJ2-5): DSGVTQTPKHLITATGQRVTLRCSPRSGDLSVYWYQQSLDQGLQFLIQYYNGEERAKGNILERFSAQQFPDLHSELNLSSLELGDSALYFCASSGSGVYQETQYFGPGTRLLVL.